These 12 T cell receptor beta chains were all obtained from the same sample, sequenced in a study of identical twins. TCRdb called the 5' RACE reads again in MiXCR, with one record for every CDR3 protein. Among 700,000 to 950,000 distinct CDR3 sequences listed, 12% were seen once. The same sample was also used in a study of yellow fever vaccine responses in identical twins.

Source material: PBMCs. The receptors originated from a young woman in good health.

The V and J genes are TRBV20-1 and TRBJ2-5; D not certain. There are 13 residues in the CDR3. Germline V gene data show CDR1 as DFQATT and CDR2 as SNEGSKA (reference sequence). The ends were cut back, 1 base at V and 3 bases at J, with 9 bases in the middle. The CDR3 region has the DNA TGCAGTGCTAGAGGGGGTGGAAAAGAGACCCAGTACTTC. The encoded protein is CSARGGGKETQYF.

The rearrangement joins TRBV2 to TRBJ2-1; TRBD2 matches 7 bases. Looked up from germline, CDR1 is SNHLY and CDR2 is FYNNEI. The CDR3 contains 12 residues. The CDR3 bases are TGTGCAAAAAAGCACAGCGGGGAGGAGCAGTTCTTC. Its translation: CAKKHSGEEQFF.

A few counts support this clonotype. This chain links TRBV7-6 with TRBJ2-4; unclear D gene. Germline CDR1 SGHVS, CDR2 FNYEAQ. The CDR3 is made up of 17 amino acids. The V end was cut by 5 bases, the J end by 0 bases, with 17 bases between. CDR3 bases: TGTGCCAGCAGCCCCTCTCAGTCAGGCGTAGCCAAAAACATTCAGTACTTC. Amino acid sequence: CASSPSQSGVAKNIQYF.

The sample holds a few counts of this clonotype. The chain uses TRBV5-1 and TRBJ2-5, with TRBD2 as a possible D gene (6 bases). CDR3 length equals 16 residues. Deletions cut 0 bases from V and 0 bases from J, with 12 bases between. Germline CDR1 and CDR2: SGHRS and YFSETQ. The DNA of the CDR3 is TGCGCCAGCAGCTTGGCTCTAGCGCCAAACCAAGAGACCCAGTACTTC. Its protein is CASSLALAPNQETQYF.

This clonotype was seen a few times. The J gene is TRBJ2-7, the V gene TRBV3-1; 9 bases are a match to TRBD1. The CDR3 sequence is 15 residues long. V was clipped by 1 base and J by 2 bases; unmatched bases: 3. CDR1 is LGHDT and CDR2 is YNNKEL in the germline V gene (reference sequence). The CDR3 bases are TGTGCCAGCAGCCAAGCCGGGACAGGGACCTACGAGCAGTACTTC. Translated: CASSQAGTGTYEQYF.

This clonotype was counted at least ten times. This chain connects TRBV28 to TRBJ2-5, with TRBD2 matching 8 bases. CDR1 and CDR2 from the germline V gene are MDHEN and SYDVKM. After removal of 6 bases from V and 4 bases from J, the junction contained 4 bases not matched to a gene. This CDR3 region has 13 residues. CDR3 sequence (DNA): TGTGCCAGCAGCTCTAGCGGGTCAGAGACCCAGTACTTC. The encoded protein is CASSSSGSETQYF.

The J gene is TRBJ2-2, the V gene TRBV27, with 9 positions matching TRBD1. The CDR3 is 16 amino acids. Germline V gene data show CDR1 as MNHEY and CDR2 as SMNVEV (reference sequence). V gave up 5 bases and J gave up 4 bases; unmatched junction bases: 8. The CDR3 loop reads CASSPRDREATGELFF. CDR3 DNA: TGTGCCAGCAGTCCTAGGGACAGGGAGGCCACCGGGGAGCTGTTTTTT.

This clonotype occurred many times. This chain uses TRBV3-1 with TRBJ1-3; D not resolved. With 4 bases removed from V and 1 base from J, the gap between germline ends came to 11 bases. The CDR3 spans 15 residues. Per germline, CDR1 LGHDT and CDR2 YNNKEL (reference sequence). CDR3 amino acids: CASSLKSGSGNTIYF. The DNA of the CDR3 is TGTGCCAGCAGCCTAAAGTCGGGTTCTGGAAACACCATATATTTT.

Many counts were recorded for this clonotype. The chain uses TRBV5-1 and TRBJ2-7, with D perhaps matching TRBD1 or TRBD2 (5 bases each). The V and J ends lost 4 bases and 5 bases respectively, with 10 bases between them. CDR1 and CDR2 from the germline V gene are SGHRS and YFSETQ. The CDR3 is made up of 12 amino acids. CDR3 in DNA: TGCGCCAGCAGCCTGTCGGGGCACGAGCAGTACTTC. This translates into CASSLSGHEQYF.

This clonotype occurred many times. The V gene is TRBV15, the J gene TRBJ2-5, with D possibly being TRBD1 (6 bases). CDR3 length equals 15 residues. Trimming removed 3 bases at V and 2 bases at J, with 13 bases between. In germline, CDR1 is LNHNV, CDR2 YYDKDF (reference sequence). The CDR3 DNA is TGTGCCACCAGCAGTACCCTCAGGGGTCAAGAGACCCAGTACTTC. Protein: CATSSTLRGQETQYF.

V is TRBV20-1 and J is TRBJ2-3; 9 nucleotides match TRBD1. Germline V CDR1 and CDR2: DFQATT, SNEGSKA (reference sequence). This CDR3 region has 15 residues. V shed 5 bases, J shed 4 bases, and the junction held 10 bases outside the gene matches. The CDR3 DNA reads TGCAGTGCTTCCACAGGGGGCGGGGGTGCAGATACGCAGTATTTT. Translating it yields CSASTGGGGADTQYF.

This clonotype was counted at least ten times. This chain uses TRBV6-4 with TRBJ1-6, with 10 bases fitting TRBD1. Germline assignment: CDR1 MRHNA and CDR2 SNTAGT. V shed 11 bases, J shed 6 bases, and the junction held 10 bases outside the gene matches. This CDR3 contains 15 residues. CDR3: CAGARRDRGNSPLHF. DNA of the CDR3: TGTGCCGGCGCCCGCCGGGACAGGGGTAATTCACCCCTCCACTTT.